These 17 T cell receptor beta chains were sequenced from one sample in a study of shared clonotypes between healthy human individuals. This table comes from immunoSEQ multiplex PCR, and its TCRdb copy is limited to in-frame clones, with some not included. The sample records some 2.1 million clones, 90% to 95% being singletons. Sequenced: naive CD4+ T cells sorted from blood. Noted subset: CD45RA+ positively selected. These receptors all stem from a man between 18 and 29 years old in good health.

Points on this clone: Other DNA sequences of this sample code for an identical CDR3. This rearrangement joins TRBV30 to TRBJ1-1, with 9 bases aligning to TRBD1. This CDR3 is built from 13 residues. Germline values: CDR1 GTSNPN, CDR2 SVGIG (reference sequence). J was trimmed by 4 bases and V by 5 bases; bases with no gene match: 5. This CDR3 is CAWSRQGGTEAFF. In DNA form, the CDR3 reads TGTGCCTGGTCGCGACAGGGGGGCACTGAAGCTTTCTTT.

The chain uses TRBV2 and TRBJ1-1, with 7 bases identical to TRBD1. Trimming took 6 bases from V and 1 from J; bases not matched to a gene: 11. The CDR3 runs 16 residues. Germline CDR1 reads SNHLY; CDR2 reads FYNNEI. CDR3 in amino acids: CASRRDSGSPNTEAFF. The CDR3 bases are TGTGCCAGCAGACGGGACAGTGGAAGTCCGAACACTGAAGCTTTCTTT.

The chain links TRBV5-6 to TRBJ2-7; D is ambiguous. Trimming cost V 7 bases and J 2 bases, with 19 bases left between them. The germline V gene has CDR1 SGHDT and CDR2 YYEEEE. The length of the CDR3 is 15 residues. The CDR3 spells CASRGRREVTYEQYF. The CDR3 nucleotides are TGTGCCAGCCGTGGACGGAGAGAGGTGACCTACGAGCAGTACTTC. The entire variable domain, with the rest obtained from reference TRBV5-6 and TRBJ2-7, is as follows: DAGVTQSPTHLIKTRGQQVTLRCSPKSGHDTVSWYQQALGQGPQFIFQYYEEEERQRGNFPDRFSGHQFPNYSSELNVNALLLGDSALYLCASRGRREVTYEQYFGPGTRLTVT.

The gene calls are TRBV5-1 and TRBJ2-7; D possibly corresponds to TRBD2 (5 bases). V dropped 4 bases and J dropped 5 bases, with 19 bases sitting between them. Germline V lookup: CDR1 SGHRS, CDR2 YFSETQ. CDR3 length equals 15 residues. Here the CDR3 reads CASSPGGWAGDEQYF. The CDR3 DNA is TGCGCCAGCAGCCCCGGAGGATGGGCTGGAGACGAGCAGTACTTC.

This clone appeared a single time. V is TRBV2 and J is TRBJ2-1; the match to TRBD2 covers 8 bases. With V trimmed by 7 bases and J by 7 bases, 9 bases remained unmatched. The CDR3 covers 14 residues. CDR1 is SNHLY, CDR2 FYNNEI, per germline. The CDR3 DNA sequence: TGTGCCAGCAATGACGGGGGGGCGTGGAATGAGCAGTTCTTC. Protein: CASNDGGAWNEQFF.

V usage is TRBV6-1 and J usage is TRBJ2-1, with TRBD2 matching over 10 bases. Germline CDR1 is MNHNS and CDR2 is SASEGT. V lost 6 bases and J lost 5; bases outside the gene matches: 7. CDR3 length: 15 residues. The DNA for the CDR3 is TGTGCCAGCAGCCGCAGCGGGGGGGCTGACAATGAGCAGTTCTTC. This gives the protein CASSRSGGADNEQFF.

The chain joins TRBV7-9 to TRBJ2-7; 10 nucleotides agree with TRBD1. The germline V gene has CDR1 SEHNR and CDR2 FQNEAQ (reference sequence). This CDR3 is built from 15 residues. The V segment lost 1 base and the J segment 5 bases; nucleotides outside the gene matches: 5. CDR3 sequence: CASSLEWDRGNEQYF. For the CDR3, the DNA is TGTGCCAGCAGCTTAGAGTGGGACAGGGGTAACGAGCAGTACTTC.

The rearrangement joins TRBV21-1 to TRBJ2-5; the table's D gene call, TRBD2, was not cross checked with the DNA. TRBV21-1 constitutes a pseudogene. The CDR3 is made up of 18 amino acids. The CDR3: CASSNLYGLVRVGETQYF. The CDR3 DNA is TGTGCCAGCAGCAATTTGTATGGACTCGTAAGGGTTGGAGAGACCCAGTACTTC.

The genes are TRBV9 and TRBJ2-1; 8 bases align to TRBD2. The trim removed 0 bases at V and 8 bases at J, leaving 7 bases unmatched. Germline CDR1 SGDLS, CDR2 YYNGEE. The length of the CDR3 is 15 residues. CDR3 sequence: CASSVEAGVFYEQFF. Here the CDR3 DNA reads TGTGCCAGCAGCGTAGAAGCGGGAGTATTCTATGAGCAGTTCTTC.

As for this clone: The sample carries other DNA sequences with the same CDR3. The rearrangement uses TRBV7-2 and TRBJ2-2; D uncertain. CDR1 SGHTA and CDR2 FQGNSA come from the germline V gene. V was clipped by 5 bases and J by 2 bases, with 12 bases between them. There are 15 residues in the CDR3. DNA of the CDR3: TGTGCCAGCAGCCGTACTACGCCTAACACCGGGGAGCTGTTTTTT. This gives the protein CASSRTTPNTGELFF.

CDR3 nucleotide sequence: TGTGCCAGCAGTTGGTACTCCGCGGGTGAAGCTTTCTTT. Its translation: CASSWYSAGEAFF. The rearrangement uses TRBV27 and TRBJ1-1; D gene unclear. V gave up 4 bases and J gave up 7 bases, with 13 bases separating them. The CDR3 has 13 residues. The germline V gene has CDR1 MNHEY and CDR2 SMNVEV (reference sequence).

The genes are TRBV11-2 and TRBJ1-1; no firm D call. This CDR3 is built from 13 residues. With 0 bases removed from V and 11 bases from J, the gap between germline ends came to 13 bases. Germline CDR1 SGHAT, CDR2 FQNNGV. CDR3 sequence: CASSLDFRVRAFF. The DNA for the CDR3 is TGTGCCAGCAGCTTAGATTTCCGGGTCCGGGCTTTCTTT.

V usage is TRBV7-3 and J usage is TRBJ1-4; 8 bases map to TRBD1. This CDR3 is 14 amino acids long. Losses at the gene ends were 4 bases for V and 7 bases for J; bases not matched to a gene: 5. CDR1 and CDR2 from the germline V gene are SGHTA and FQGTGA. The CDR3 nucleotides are TGTGCCAGCAGCTCTGGACAGGGTGGTGAAAAACTGTTTTTT. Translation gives CASSSGQGGEKLFF.

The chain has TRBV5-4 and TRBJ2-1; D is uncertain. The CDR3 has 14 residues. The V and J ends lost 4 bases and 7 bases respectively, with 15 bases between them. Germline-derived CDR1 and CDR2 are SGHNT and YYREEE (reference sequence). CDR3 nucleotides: TGTGCCAGCAGCCCCAACGGCGGAAGGAATGAGCAGTTCTTC. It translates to CASSPNGGRNEQFF.

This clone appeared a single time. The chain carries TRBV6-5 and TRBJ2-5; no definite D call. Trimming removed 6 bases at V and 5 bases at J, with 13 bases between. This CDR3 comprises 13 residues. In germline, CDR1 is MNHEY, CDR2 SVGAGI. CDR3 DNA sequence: TGTGCCAGCAGCACGCCCGAGAGGGAGACCCAGTACTTC. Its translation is CASSTPERETQYF.

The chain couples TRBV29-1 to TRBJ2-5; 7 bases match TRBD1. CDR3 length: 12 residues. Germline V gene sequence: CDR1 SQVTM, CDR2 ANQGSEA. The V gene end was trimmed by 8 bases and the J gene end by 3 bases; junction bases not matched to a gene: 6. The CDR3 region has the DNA TGCAGCATTACGGGGACAGAAGAGACCCAGTACTTC. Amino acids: CSITGTEETQYF.

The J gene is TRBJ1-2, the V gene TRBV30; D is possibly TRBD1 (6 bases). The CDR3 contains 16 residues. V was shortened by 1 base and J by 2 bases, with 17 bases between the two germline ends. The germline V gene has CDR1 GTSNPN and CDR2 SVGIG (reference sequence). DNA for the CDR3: TGTGCCTGGAGTGACCTCCAGGACAGATCAAACTATGGCTACACCTTC. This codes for CAWSDLQDRSNYGYTF. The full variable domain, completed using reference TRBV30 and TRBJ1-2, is SQTIHQWPATLVQPVGSPLSLECTVEGTSNPNLYWYRQAAGRGLQLLFYSVGIGQISSEVPQNLSASRPQDRQFILSSKKLLLSDSGFYLCAWSDLQDRSNYGYTFGSGTRLTVV.